These T cell receptor beta chains were read from a single sample in a study of monozygotic twins with inflammatory bowel disease. From its re-call of the 5' RACE reads, TCRdb lists each CDR3 protein once, without DNA. The sample table includes more than 300,000 distinct CDR3 sequences. Input material: blood. These receptors were taken from a human donor with ulcerative colitis or Crohn's disease, or a healthy co-twin of an affected twin (not recorded which). Each CDR3 is given with its conserved first and last residue. Fields, in order: J gene, V gene, CDR3 protein.

J: TRBJ2-2
V: TRBV12-3/TRBV12-4
CDR3: CATLSNTNTGELFF

J: TRBJ1-6
V: TRBV6-6
CDR3: CASSHDRGNSPLHF

J: TRBJ2-2
V: TRBV6-2/TRBV6-3
CDR3: CASSYRASGALGAGELFF

J: TRBJ2-5
V: TRBV7-2
CDR3: CASSLYRRERETQYF

J: TRBJ2-7
V: TRBV7-2
CDR3: CASSLDARGNEQYF

J: TRBJ1-5
V: TRBV7-2
CDR3: CASSLEATWQQPQHF

J: TRBJ1-5
V: TRBV7-9
CDR3: CASSSDRGHQPQHF

J: TRBJ2-1
V: TRBV4-2
CDR3: CASSQEQRVYNEQFF

J: TRBJ1-1
V: TRBV7-8
CDR3: CASSFRGGLTEAFF

J: TRBJ1-5
V: TRBV5-1
CDR3: CASSLGGFDQPQHF

J: TRBJ1-5
V: TRBV18
CDR3: CASSVVDSNQPQHF

J: TRBJ2-7
V: TRBV9
CDR3: CASSAGDVYEQYF

J: TRBJ2-7
V: TRBV20-1
CDR3: CSATSTSGSISYEQYF

J: TRBJ1-3
V: TRBV3-1
CDR3: CASSQVWTRSGNTIYF

J: TRBJ2-5
V: TRBV20-1
CDR3: CSARFGGETQYF

J: TRBJ2-5
V: TRBV5-6
CDR3: CASSTRDRGFWETQYF

J: TRBJ2-7
V: TRBV6-2/TRBV6-3
CDR3: CASSYEVRWGYEQYF

J: TRBJ2-7
V: TRBV27
CDR3: CASSLQGTAYEQYF

J: TRBJ1-1
V: TRBV5-1
CDR3: CASSKGQGSTEAFF

J: TRBJ2-2
V: TRBV7-9
CDR3: CASSPGTGWSGELFF

J: TRBJ1-3
V: TRBV10-3
CDR3: CAISVGGTAFSGNTIYF

J: TRBJ2-2
V: TRBV19
CDR3: CASRWDINTGELFF

J: TRBJ1-5
V: TRBV29-1
CDR3: CSATGGLSNQPQHF

J: TRBJ2-1
V: TRBV24-1
CDR3: CATRAGTGSRNEQFF

J: TRBJ1-2
V: TRBV12-3/TRBV12-4
CDR3: CASSAGGSDTTNYGYTF

J: TRBJ2-3
V: TRBV7-2
CDR3: CASSLWLTSGGENTQYF

J: TRBJ2-7
V: TRBV7-2
CDR3: CASSSGTSGITSYEQYF

J: TRBJ2-3
V: TRBV12-3/TRBV12-4
CDR3: CASSSNSLAGASDTQYF

J: TRBJ2-2
V: TRBV5-5
CDR3: CASSFGLAAGRELFF

J: TRBJ2-2
V: TRBV6-1
CDR3: CASRKRETGELFF

J: TRBJ2-5
V: TRBV5-1
CDR3: CASSQSGTGGAGDQETQYF

J: TRBJ1-1
V: TRBV27
CDR3: CASSGYRGTEAFF

J: TRBJ2-1
V: TRBV24-1
CDR3: CATSDGGQKSSYNEQFF

J: TRBJ2-5
V: TRBV5-8
CDR3: CASSLGLGGGETQYF

J: TRBJ2-7
V: TRBV13
CDR3: CASSLSPGQGREQYF

J: TRBJ2-5
V: TRBV19
CDR3: CASSTRGRRPGETQYF

J: TRBJ2-2
V: TRBV5-1
CDR3: CASSWGGTNTGELFF

J: TRBJ2-5
V: TRBV28
CDR3: CASSLPGLATETQYF

J: TRBJ2-3
V: TRBV3-1
CDR3: CASSQRTASTDTQYF

J: TRBJ2-7
V: TRBV10-3
CDR3: CAIRGTPDSNYEQYF

J: TRBJ1-5
V: TRBV20-1
CDR3: CSARDGQGGQPQHF

J: TRBJ2-5
V: TRBV6-1
CDR3: CASSEQGTGRETQYF

J: TRBJ2-7
V: TRBV18
CDR3: CASSPDFSGSEQYF

J: TRBJ1-6
V: TRBV29-1
CDR3: CSVELGINSPLHF

J: TRBJ1-5
V: TRBV19
CDR3: CASSTPRDRQPQHF

J: TRBJ2-7
V: TRBV20-1
CDR3: CSADSLVGSRREQYF

J: TRBJ2-2
V: TRBV12-3/TRBV12-4
CDR3: CASRNPDRGPGELFF